The present T cell receptor beta chain was sequenced within a study of blood T cell repertoires in COVID-19. About the study: Material from acute and convalescent COVID-19 was sourced from the United States, Italy and Spain. From T cells, B-cell-depleted T cells, or PBMCs came the material, which was cDNA or gDNA.

This clone was seen only once. The CDR3 runs to 15 residues. Trimming at V came to 3 bases and at J to 10 bases, leaving 12 bases not matched to a gene. Germline V gene lookup returns CDR1 DFQATT and CDR2 SNEGSKA (reference sequence). Authors' processing steps: Amplification of reference gene primers was used by the study to estimate nucleated cell counts. The data were produced by immunoSEQ multiplex PCR, yet TCRdb's version contains in-frame clones alone and is incomplete. V and J calls plus clone size are reproduced from that table; the DNA served to infer D and trimming. Among about 250,000 clones listed, 70% to 90% were seen once.

The source of this sequence is a woman in her forties who had recovered from COVID-19. What was sequenced was peripheral blood. This chain connects TRBV20-1 to TRBJ2-1; 10 nucleotides align to TRBD2. The CDR3: CSASGGSGRAYEQFF. The CDR3 DNA reads as TGCAGTGCTAGTGGAGGGAGCGGGAGGGCCTACGAGCAGTTCTTC.